Sequencing of this T cell receptor (beta chain) was carried out in a study of identifying expanded T cells in peripheral blood. Broader study findings: Differentially abundant clones: around 1.2 between replicates, 16.4 at around 14 days, less than 20 at four. Two-week clone count variance significantly increased as total template count grew.

Collection occurred without any documented infections or immune events in donors. Produced via immunoSEQ multiplex PCR; TCRdb's table is partial and in-frame only. The sample yields 90,000 to 110,000 clones, about nine tenths seen once. This clone was observed a single time. The antigen is unknown. This clonotype originated in a person aged 18-69 years in good health. Sequencing was performed on blood.

CDR3 DNA sequence: TGTGCCAGCAGCCAAGAAGGGGCGCAGGGCGCTAACTATGGCTACACCTTC. This codes for CASSQEGAQGANYGYTF. The rearrangement joins TRBV4-2 to TRBJ1-2, with D perhaps TRBD1 (5 bases). V was cut by 0 bases and J by 0 bases, with 14 bases left in between. Per germline, CDR1 LGHNA and CDR2 YNFKEQ. This CDR3 region has 17 residues.